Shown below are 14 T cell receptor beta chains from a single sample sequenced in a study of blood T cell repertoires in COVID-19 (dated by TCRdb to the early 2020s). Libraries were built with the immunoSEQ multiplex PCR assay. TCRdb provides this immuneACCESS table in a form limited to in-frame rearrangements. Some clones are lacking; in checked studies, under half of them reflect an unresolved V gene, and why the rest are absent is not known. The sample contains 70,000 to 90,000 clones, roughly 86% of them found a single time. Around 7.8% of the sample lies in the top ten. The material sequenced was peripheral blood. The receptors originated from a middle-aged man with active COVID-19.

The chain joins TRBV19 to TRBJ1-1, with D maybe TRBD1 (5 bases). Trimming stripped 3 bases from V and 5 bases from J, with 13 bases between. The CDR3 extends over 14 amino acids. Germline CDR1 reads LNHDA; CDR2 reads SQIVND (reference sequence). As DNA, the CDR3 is TGTGCCAGTAGTATTCCCAGGGTGGGGACTGAAGCTTTCTTT. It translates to CASSIPRVGTEAFF.

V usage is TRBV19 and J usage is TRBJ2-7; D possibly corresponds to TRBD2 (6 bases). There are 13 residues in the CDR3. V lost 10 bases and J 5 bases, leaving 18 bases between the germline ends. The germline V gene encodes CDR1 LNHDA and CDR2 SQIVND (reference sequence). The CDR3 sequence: CATSRREINEQYF. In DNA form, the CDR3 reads TGTGCCACCAGTAGGCGGGAAATCAACGAGCAGTACTTC.

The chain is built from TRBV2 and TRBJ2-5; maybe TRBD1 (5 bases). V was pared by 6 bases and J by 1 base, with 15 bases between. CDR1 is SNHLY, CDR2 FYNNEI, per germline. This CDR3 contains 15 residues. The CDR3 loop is CASSGTGGTQETQYF. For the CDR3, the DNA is TGTGCCAGCAGCGGTACAGGTGGAACCCAAGAGACCCAGTACTTC.

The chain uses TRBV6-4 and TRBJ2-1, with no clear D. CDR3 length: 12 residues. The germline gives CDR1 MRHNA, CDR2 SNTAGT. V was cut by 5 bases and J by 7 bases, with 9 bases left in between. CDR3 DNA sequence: TGTGCCAGCAGTCCGGCAGCGAATGAGCAGTTCTTC. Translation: CASSPAANEQFF.

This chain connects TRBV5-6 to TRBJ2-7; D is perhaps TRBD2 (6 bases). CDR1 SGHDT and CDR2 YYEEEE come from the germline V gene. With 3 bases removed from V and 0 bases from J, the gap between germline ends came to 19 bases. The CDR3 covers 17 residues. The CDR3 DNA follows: TGTGCCAGCAGCTCCTCGGGTGGCGGGGTGAGCTCCTACGAGCAGTACTTC. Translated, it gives CASSSSGGGVSSYEQYF. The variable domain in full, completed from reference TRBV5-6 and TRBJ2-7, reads DAGVTQSPTHLIKTRGQQVTLRCSPKSGHDTVSWYQQALGQGPQFIFQYYEEEERQRGNFPDRFSGHQFPNYSSELNVNALLLGDSALYLCASSSSGGGVSSYEQYFGPGTRLTVT.

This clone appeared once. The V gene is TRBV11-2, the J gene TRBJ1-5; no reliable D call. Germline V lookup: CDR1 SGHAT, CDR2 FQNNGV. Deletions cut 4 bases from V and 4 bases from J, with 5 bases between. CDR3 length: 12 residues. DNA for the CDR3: TGTGCCAGCAGCTCCGAGAATCAGCCCCAGCATTTT. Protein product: CASSSENQPQHF.

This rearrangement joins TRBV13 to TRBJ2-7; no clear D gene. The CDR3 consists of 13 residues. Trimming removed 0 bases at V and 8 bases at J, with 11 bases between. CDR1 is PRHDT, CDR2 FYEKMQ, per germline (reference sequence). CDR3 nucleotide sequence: TGTGCCAGCAGCTTAGGGCGGTACCGACAGCAGTACTTC. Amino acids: CASSLGRYRQQYF.

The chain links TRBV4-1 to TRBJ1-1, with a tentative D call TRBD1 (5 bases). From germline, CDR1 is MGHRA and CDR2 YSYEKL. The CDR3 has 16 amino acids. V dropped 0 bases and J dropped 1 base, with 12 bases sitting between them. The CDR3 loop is CASSQDRRGGNTEAFF. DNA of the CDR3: TGCGCCAGCAGCCAAGACCGACGGGGGGGGAACACTGAAGCTTTCTTT.

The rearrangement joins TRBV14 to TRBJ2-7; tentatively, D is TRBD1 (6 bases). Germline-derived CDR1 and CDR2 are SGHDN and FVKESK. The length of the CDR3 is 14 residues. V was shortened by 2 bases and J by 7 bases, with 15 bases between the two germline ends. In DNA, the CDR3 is TGTGCCAGCAGCCAAACAGGGTTCCCTCGGGAGCAGTACTTC. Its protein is CASSQTGFPREQYF.

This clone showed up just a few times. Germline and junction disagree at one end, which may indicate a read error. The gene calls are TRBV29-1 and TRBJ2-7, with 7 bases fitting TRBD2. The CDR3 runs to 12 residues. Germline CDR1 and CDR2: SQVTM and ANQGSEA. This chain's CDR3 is CSVEDQTGRAFF. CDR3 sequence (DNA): TGCAGCGTTGAAGATCAGACGGGGAGGGCTTTTTTC.

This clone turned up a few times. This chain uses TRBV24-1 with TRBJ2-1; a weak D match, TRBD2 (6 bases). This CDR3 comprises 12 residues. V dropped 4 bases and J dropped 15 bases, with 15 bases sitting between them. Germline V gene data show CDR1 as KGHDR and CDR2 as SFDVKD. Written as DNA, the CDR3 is TGTGCCACCAGTGACCCGGGGGAGCGGTGGTTCTTC. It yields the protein CATSDPGERWFF.

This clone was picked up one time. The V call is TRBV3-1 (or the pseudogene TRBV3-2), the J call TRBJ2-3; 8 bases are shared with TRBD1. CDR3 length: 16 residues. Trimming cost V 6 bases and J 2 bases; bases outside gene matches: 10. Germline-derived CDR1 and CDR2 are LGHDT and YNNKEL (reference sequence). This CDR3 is CASRSFQGAVTDTQYF. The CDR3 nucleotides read TGTGCCAGCAGGTCCTTCCAGGGGGCGGTCACAGATACGCAGTATTTT.

The CDR3 nucleotides are TGCGCCAGCAGCCAAATTTCGGACATAAGTGGCTACACCTTC. Its protein is CASSQISDISGYTF. The V gene is TRBV5-1, the J gene TRBJ1-2; TRBD1 is a possible D gene (5 bases). CDR3 length equals 14 residues. Germline lookup yields CDR1 SGHRS and CDR2 YFSETQ. V shed 4 bases and J shed 7 bases, with 17 bases lying between them.

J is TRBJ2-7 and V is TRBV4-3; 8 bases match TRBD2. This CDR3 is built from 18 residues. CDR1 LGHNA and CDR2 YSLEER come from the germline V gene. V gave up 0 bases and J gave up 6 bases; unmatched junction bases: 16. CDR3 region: CASSQDVGYIAGPGEQYF. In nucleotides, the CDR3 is TGCGCCAGCAGCCAAGATGTGGGATATATAGCGGGGCCTGGCGAGCAGTACTTC.